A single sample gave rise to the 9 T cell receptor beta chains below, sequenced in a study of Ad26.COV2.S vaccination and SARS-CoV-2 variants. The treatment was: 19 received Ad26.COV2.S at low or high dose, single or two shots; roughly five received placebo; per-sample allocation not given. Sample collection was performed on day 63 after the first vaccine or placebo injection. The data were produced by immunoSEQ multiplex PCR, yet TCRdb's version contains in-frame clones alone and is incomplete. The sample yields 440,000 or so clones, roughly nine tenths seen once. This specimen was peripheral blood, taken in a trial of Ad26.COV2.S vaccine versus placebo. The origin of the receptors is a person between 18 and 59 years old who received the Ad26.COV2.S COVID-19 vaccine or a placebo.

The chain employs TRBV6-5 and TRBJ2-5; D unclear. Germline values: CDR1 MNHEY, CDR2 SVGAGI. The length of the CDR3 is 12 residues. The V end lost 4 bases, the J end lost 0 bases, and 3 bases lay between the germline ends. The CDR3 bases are TGTGCCAGCAGTTTAAACCAAGAGACCCAGTACTTC. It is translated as CASSLNQETQYF.

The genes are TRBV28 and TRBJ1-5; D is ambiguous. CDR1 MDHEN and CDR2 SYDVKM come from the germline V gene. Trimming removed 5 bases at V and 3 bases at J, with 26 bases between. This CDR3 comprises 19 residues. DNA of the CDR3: TGTGCCAGCAGTACCCCAATACAAAGGGAATATATTGACAATCAGCCCCAGCATTTT. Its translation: CASSTPIQREYIDNQPQHF.

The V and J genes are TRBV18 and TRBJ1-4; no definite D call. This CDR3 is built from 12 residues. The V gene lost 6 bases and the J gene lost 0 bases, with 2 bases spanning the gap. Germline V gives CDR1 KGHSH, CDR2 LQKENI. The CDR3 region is CASSATNEKLFF. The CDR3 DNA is TGTGCCAGCTCGGCAACTAATGAAAAACTGTTTTTT.

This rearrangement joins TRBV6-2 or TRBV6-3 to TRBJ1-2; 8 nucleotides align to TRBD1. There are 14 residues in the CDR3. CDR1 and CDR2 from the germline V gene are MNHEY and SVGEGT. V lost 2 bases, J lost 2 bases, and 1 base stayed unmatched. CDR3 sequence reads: CASSYRTGNYGYTF. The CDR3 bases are TGTGCCAGCAGTTACCGGACAGGGAACTATGGCTACACCTTC.

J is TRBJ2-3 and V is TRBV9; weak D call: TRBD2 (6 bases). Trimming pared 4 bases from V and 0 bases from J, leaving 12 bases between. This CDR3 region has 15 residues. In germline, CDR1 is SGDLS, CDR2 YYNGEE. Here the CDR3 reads CASSTIAESTDTQYF. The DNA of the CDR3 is TGTGCCAGCAGCACGATAGCGGAGAGCACAGATACGCAGTATTTT.

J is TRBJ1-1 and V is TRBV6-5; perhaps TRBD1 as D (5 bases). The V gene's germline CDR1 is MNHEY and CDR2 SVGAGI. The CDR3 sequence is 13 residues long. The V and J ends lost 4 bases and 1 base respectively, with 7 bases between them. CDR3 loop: CASSWGSNTEAFF. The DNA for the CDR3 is TGTGCCAGCAGTTGGGGGTCGAACACTGAAGCTTTCTTT.

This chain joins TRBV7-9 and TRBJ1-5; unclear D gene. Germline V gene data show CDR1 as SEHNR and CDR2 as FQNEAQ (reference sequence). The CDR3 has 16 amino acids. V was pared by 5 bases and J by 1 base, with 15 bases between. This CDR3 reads CASSPYAAGSNQPQHF. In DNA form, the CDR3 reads TGTGCCAGCAGCCCGTACGCAGCGGGGAGCAATCAGCCCCAGCATTTT.

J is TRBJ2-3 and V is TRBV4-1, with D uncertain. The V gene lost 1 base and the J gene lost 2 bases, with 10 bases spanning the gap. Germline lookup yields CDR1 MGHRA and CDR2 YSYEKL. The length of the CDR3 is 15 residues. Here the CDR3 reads CASSQARKTTDTQYF. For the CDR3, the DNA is TGCGCCAGCAGCCAAGCAAGAAAGACCACAGATACGCAGTATTTT.

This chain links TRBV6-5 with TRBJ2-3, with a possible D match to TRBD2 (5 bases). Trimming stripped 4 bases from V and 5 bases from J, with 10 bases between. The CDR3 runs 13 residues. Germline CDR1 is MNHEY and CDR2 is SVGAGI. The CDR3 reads CASSSYRGDTQYF. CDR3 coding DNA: TGTGCCAGCAGTTCTTATCGGGGAGATACGCAGTATTTT.